This T cell receptor beta chain is from a study of immune evolution from preneoplasia to lung adenocarcinoma. Some clones are missing from TCRdb's copy, which holds only in-frame ones; the method was immunoSEQ multiplex PCR. The sample has 5,000 or so clones; roughly four fifths are singletons. Patients had resection in Japan or China between about 2013 and 2017. After pathologic assessment, macro-dissection selected premalignant or tumor cells for extraction. Between the trimmed V and J ends, which lost 5 bases and 8 bases, there was a span of 16 bases. Germline V gives CDR1 LNHNV, CDR2 YYDKDF (reference sequence). There are 14 residues in the CDR3.

The sample consisted of FFPE lung adenocarcinoma in situ tissue. The clonotype comes from a person aged 70 to 85 with lung adenocarcinoma. The chain uses TRBV15 and TRBJ2-1; D possibly corresponds to TRBD2 (6 bases). The CDR3 region is CATSRSRRDDEQFF. The CDR3 region has the DNA TGTGCCACCAGCCGGAGCCGGCGGGATGATGAGCAGTTCTTC. The variable domain in full, completed from reference TRBV15 and TRBJ2-1, reads DAMVIQNPRYQVTQFGKPVTLSCSQTLNHNVMYWYQQKSSQAPKLLFHYYDKDFNNEADTPDNFQSRRPNTSFCFLDIRSPGLGDTAMYLCATSRSRRDDEQFFGPGTRLTVL.